The clone carrying this T cell receptor (beta chain) was picked up a small number of times. No antigen is known for it. The CDR3 does not end in the conserved phenylalanine or tryptophan, so this is likely a read error. This specimen comes from a study of CD8+CD57+ T cells in acquired aplastic anemia. Study information: Sorted CD4+ and CD8+ cells gave an average of roughly 3 ug of DNA.

The CDR3 has 15 residues. Germline CDR1 reads DFQATT; CDR2 reads SNEGSKA (reference sequence). The J segment lost 4 bases and the V segment lost 1 base, leaving 5 bases of the junction unmatched. Genomic DNA constituted the template upon which TCR beta VDJ and CDR3 profiling was performed. Using its own MiXCR run on the reads, TCRdb lists one record per CDR3 protein. The sample lists 450,000 to 550,000 distinct CDR3 sequences, 25% to 40% occurring once. Those patients picked for sequencing had displayed CD8+CD57+ cell expansion on flow cytometry. Blood samples were obtained from patients who had received no prior therapy. Study results and limitations: Patients and controls had in common approximately 28 CD8+ CDR3 sequences.

The chain links TRBV20-1 to TRBJ1-5; 9 nucleotides line up with TRBD1. This TCR came from a human donor with aplastic anemia. Sequenced: sorted CD4+, CD8+, or CD8+CD57+ T cells (not recorded which) from PBMCs. The CDR3 DNA reads TGCAGTGCTAGAGTTCCGGGACAGGGTAATCAGCCCCAGCATCTT. It translates to CSARVPGQGNQPQHL.